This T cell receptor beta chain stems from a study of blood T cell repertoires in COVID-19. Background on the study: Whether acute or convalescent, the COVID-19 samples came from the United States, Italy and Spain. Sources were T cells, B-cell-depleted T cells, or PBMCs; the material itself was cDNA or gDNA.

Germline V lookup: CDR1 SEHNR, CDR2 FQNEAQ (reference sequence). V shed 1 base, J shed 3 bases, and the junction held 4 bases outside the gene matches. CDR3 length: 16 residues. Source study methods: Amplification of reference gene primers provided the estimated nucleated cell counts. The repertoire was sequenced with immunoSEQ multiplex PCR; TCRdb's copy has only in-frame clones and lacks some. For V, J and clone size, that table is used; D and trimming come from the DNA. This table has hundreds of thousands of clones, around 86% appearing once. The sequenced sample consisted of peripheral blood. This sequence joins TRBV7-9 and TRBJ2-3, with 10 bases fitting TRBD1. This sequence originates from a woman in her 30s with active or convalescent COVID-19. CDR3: CASSLVPGQGTDTQYF. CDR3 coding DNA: TGTGCCAGCAGCTTAGTCCCGGGACAGGGGACAGATACGCAGTATTTT.